This is a list of T cell receptor beta chains from one sample in a study of radiation and T cells in renal cell carcinoma. The method was immunoSEQ multiplex PCR; TCRdb's version includes in-frame clones alone and lacks a portion of them. The table lists 120,000 or so clones, around 85% of them singletons, with 4.5% to 7% in the top ten. Sequencing used blood, obtained from a patient whose treatment included radiotherapy and nephrectomy. Receptor source: a man aged 50 to 60 with renal cell carcinoma. The conserved cysteine and the conserved F or W are not part of the CDR3 here. Each record gives: V gene, CDR3 protein.

V: TRBV29-1
CDR3: SVRNHSLWNTEAF

V: TRBV18
CDR3: ASSPGLEPDTQY

V: TRBV6-5
CDR3: ASSGTGFHYEQY

V: TRBV5-1
CDR3: ASSYQRASYEQY

V: TRBV7-7
CDR3: ASSLRAGGREKLF

V: TRBV2
CDR3: ASSDFWDTNTGELF

V: TRBV6-1
CDR3: ASSEVGRPGNTIY

V: TRBV5-6
CDR3: ASSLFGALSSNQPQH

V: TRBV14
CDR3: ASSQKTSGRSSYNEQF

V: TRBV5-4
CDR3: ASRSGSLRLAGLRDTQY

V: TRBV4-2
CDR3: ASSHTQLVEAF

V: TRBV7-2
CDR3: ASSLTSYEQY

V: TRBV7-3
CDR3: ASSPGPGPNEQF

V: TRBV9
CDR3: ASSVVGTFSGNTIY

V: TRBV4-2
CDR3: ASSQLPPYEQY

V: TRBV10-3
CDR3: AISERGTSGGNYNEQF

V: TRBV6-5
CDR3: ASRSWTGSGEKLF

V: TRBV5-1
CDR3: ASSTDLTGFLGEQY

V: TRBV7-3
CDR3: ASSSDGSSNYGYT

V: TRBV7-3
CDR3: ASSPRLAGGSDTQY

V: TRBV2
CDR3: ASSEGLAGLKTQY

V: TRBV6-6
CDR3: ASSLLPRDTEAF

V: TRBV29-1
CDR3: SVEDGADEKLF

V: TRBV15
CDR3: ATSGDGIVGYT

V: TRBV4-2
CDR3: ASSQDRAGKVYNEQF

V: TRBV30
CDR3: AWSLGGGSYEQY

V: TRBV7-9
CDR3: ASISLDRVEGKGYT

V: TRBV7-9
CDR3: ASSLGLGTDTQY

V: TRBV27
CDR3: ASSLGQATNEKLF

V: TRBV6-1
CDR3: ASSMGWDTEAF

V: TRBV4-3
CDR3: ASSQDRGSGNTIY

V: TRBV28
CDR3: ASSSAASSGNTIY

V: TRBV11-2
CDR3: ASSFLAGVYYEQY

V: TRBV5-1
CDR3: ASSLGAGETETQY

V: TRBV30
CDR3: AWSVRQAISGNTIY

V: TRBV7-3
CDR3: ASSLGQGPTYEQY

V: TRBV27
CDR3: ASSLGGGGGAYEQY

V: TRBV7-9
CDR3: ASSLEDVATEAF

V: TRBV18
CDR3: ASSSGQTNSPLH

V: TRBV27
CDR3: ATAVGSYNEQF